The present T cell receptor beta chain was sequenced within a study of cytomegalovirus exposure and HLA in healthy donors. Study details: Membership in the Caucasian-associated ancestry cluster was found for around 81% of 398 genotyped donors.

The CDR3 contains 15 residues. Per germline, CDR1 SGHNT and CDR2 YYREEE (reference sequence). Trimming left V 6 bases short and J 1 base short, with 15 bases between. Primers: 60 Vbeta forward and 13 Jbeta reverse. The assay was immunoSEQ multiplex PCR, and TCRdb's table has in-frame clones only and misses some. The sample carries around 63,000 clones, approximately 78% recorded once. Study-wide results and caveats: The study recorded over 150 TCR beta chains that were cytomegalovirus-associated. Generally TCR sequences proved uncommon, though certain public TCRs appeared in numerous donors.

In regard to this clone: Its antigen is not identified.

This receptor was identified in a man between 40 and 49 years old in good health and CMV-seronegative. The specimen sequenced was PBMCs. The J gene is TRBJ2-3, the V gene TRBV5-4; weak D call: TRBD2 (5 bases). CDR3 residues: CASNRAGGRTDTQYF. The CDR3 DNA sequence: TGTGCCAGCAACCGGGCGGGCGGACGCACAGATACGCAGTATTTT.